This entry describes one T cell receptor (beta chain). The data stem from a study of cytomegalovirus exposure and HLA in healthy donors. On the study more broadly: HLA-typed donors contributed some 83 million unique TCRs, which were held in an early data release.

The PCR was carried out with 60 Vbeta primers and 13 Jbeta primers. The protocol was immunoSEQ multiplex PCR, while the TCRdb copy is restricted to in-frame clones and leaves out a portion. The table gives 70,000 or so clones; the top ten clones make up roughly 2.6% of it. The CDR3 runs to 14 residues. V was clipped by 2 bases and J by 3 bases, with 10 bases between them. Germline assignment: CDR1 MNHNY and CDR2 SVGAGI (reference sequence). The TCR sequence derives from a man between 35 and 55 years old in good health and CMV-seronegative. The chain recombines TRBV6-6 with TRBJ2-5, with a weak D call TRBD1 (7 bases). The material sequenced was PBMCs. This CDR3 reads CASSYGGTEETQYF. The CDR3, as DNA: TGTGCCAGCAGTTACGGAGGGACAGAAGAGACCCAGTACTTC.